These 32 T cell receptor beta chains share one sample of origin, sequenced in a study of PD-L1 blockade in urothelial cancer. Assay used: immunoSEQ multiplex PCR; TCRdb lists only in-frame clones, some missing. The repertoire has tens of thousands of clones, around nine tenths of them found once; the top ten carry roughly 1.9%. The sequences come from PBMCs, collected around atezolizumab (anti-PD-L1) treatment. The receptors were gathered from a man aged 50 or older with urothelial cancer.

The chain joins TRBV6-1 to TRBJ1-5; tentative D call: TRBD1 (6 bases). Germline CDR1 MNHNS, CDR2 SASEGT. V was trimmed by 5 bases and J by 0 bases, leaving 11 bases between them. This CDR3 has 15 residues. The CDR3 coding sequence is TGTGCCAGCAGTCTGGACAGTAATAGCAATCAGCCCCAGCATTTT. Translating gives CASSLDSNSNQPQHF.

The V call is TRBV6-6, the J call TRBJ1-5; D is perhaps TRBD1 (5 bases). From germline, CDR1 is MNHNY and CDR2 SVGAGI (reference sequence). The CDR3 contains 15 residues. The V gene lost 5 bases and the J gene lost 4 bases, with 15 bases spanning the gap. CDR3 nucleotide sequence: TGTGCCAGCAGTCACCCGGGGGATAGGAATCAGCCCCAGCATTTT. This gives the protein CASSHPGDRNQPQHF.

The rearrangement uses TRBV28 and TRBJ2-5; possible D gene TRBD1, 5 bases. Per germline, CDR1 MDHEN and CDR2 SYDVKM. Trimming removed 3 bases from V and 7 bases from J, with 12 bases in between. The CDR3 sequence is 13 residues long. The CDR3 sequence: CASSLQGLGTQYF. The DNA of the CDR3 is TGTGCCAGCAGTTTGCAGGGTTTGGGGACCCAGTACTTC.

This chain connects TRBV7-9 to TRBJ1-2; 8 bases are shared with TRBD1. Germline CDR1 reads SEHNR; CDR2 reads FQNEAQ (reference sequence). The CDR3 runs 14 residues. The trim removed 5 bases at V and 4 bases at J, leaving 6 bases unmatched. The CDR3 reads CASSQTDRVYGYTF. CDR3 bases: TGTGCCAGCAGCCAGACGGACAGGGTCTATGGCTACACCTTC.

This clone was seen only a few times. The chain joins TRBV6-1 to TRBJ2-1; D gene ambiguous. The CDR3 is 13 amino acids. The V and J ends lost 7 bases and 9 bases respectively, with 16 bases between them. CDR1 and CDR2 (germline): MNHNS, SASEGT. In DNA form, the CDR3 reads TGTGCCAGCACCCCTCCAGCGTCCGGTGAGCAGTTCTTC. Amino acids: CASTPPASGEQFF.

V is TRBV4-1 and J is TRBJ1-1; D unresolved. Germline CDR1 and CDR2: MGHRA and YSYEKL. Trimming shortened V by 0 bases and J by 3 bases, and 8 bases separated the two germline ends. CDR3 length: 14 residues. The CDR3 region is CASSQEQLDTEAFF. CDR3 DNA: TGCGCCAGCAGCCAAGAACAGCTTGACACTGAAGCTTTCTTT.

This chain joins TRBV7-8 and TRBJ2-7; D is unresolved. Germline V gene data show CDR1 as SGHVS and CDR2 as FQNEAQ. V was trimmed by 4 bases and J by 2 bases, leaving 12 bases between them. CDR3 length: 14 amino acids. The DNA for the CDR3 is TGTGCCAGCAGCTCAGACTTCTTCCCCTACGAGCAGTACTTC. Its protein product is CASSSDFFPYEQYF. Drawing the rest from reference TRBV7-8 and TRBJ2-7, the complete variable domain is GAGVSQSPRYKVAKRGQDVALRCDPISGHVSLFWYQQALGQGPEFLTYFQNEAQLDKSGLPSDRFFAERPEGSVSTLKIQRTQQEDSAVYLCASSSDFFPYEQYFGPGTRLTVT.

The chain has TRBV5-1 and TRBJ2-4, with D tentatively TRBD1 (5 bases). Germline V gene lookup returns CDR1 SGHRS and CDR2 YFSETQ. This CDR3 is 18 amino acids long. V was cut by 0 bases and J by 0 bases, with 16 bases left in between. The CDR3 DNA follows: TGCGCCAGCAGCTTGGAGGGGTTGAGAGCACTAGCCAAAAACATTCAGTACTTC. This sequence encodes CASSLEGLRALAKNIQYF.

V gene TRBV11-2 combines with J gene TRBJ1-1; TRBD1 is a possible D gene (6 bases). Deletions cut 6 bases from V and 7 bases from J, with 12 bases between. Germline V CDR1 and CDR2: SGHAT, FQNNGV. The CDR3 runs to 12 residues. The CDR3 is CASRQRGGEAFF. The DNA of the CDR3 is TGTGCCAGCAGGCAAAGGGGGGGTGAAGCTTTCTTT.

This sequence joins TRBV6-6 and TRBJ1-5; 7 bases agree with TRBD1. Germline trimming cut 7 bases from V and 11 bases from J; bases unmatched to any gene: 11. The CDR3 spans 13 residues. Per the germline V gene, CDR1 is MNHNY and CDR2 is SVGAGI (reference sequence). CDR3 region: CASTGTATRAQHF. CDR3 bases: TGTGCCAGCACCGGGACAGCCACCCGGGCCCAGCATTTT.

The rearrangement joins TRBV6-6 to TRBJ2-7; 7 bases map to TRBD2. The CDR3 has 14 amino acids. Germline lookup yields CDR1 MNHNY and CDR2 SVGAGI (reference sequence). V shed 3 bases, J shed 4 bases, and the junction held 6 bases outside the gene matches. As DNA, the CDR3 is TGTGCCAGCAGTTATGAGAGCGGGATGTACGAGCAGTACTTC. Encoded protein: CASSYESGMYEQYF.

In nucleotides, the CDR3 is TGTGCCAGCAGCTTAATGAGACAACAGAAGATGAACACTGAAGCTTTCTTT. Its translation is CASSLMRQQKMNTEAFF. V gene TRBV7-8 combines with J gene TRBJ1-1; D ambiguous. The CDR3 consists of 17 residues. Germline-derived CDR1 and CDR2 are SGHVS and FQNEAQ. Trimming stripped 2 bases from V and 0 bases from J, with 16 bases between.

This chain connects TRBV10-2 to TRBJ2-5; 8 nucleotides match TRBD2. The CDR3 has 10 amino acids. V trimming: 10 bases; J trimming: 10 bases; junction bases outside the gene matches: 5. In germline, CDR1 is WSHSY, CDR2 SAAADI. In nucleotides, the CDR3 is TGCGCCACCTACCGGGGGGGCCAGTACTTC. This sequence encodes CATYRGGQYF.

The rearrangement uses TRBV2 and TRBJ2-7; 7 bases line up with TRBD2. Looked up from germline, CDR1 is SNHLY and CDR2 is FYNNEI. The trim removed 4 bases at V and 7 bases at J, leaving 7 bases unmatched. The CDR3 is 13 residues long. The DNA for the CDR3 is TGTGCCAGCAGTGGGGGGGGAGGGGCAGAGCAGTACTTC. Its protein is CASSGGGGAEQYF.

The chain couples TRBV2 to TRBJ2-7, with 7 nucleotides matching TRBD1. Germline V gene data show CDR1 as SNHLY and CDR2 as FYNNEI. The CDR3 is 10 amino acids. After removal of 10 bases from V and 5 bases from J, the junction contained 2 bases not matched to a gene. CDR3 in DNA: TGTGCCAACGGGACAGACGAGCAGTACTTC. It encodes CANGTDEQYF.

This chain uses TRBV7-9 with TRBJ2-7, with 7 bases matching TRBD2. The V and J ends lost 5 bases and 6 bases, in that order; junction bases with no gene match: 13. CDR1 and CDR2 from the germline V gene are SEHNR and FQNEAQ (reference sequence). The length of the CDR3 is 15 residues. Written as DNA, the CDR3 is TGTGCCAGCAGCGCCCCCCGGGGGGTGGCTACCGAGCAGTACTTC. Its protein product is CASSAPRGVATEQYF.

The chain joins TRBV4-1 to TRBJ2-5; 10 bases map to TRBD1. The CDR3 runs 16 residues. Trimming took 0 bases from V and 4 from J; bases not matched to a gene: 5. Germline CDR1 reads MGHRA; CDR2 reads YSYEKL. The CDR3 bases are TGCGCCAGCAGCCAAGACGGGACAGGGGCGGGAGAGACCCAGTACTTC. Its protein is CASSQDGTGAGETQYF.

The rearrangement uses TRBV28 and TRBJ1-5; tentative D call: TRBD1 (6 bases). The CDR3 contains 15 residues. The germline V and J ends were trimmed by 2 bases and 2 bases, with 10 bases remaining between them. Per germline, CDR1 MDHEN and CDR2 SYDVKM. The chain's CDR3 is CASSLTGQGNQPQHF. The CDR3 DNA follows: TGTGCCAGCAGTTTAACAGGGCAGGGCAATCAGCCCCAGCATTTT.

CDR3 protein: CASSSVDQETQYF. The CDR3 nucleotides are TGCGCCAGCAGCTCCGTTGACCAAGAGACCCAGTACTTC. The chain is built from TRBV5-1 and TRBJ2-5; no reliable D call. CDR1 and CDR2 (germline): SGHRS, YFSETQ. V gave up 3 bases and J gave up 0 bases, with 6 bases separating them. The CDR3 length is 13 residues.

This chain links TRBV30 with TRBJ2-3, with 8 nucleotides matching TRBD2. This CDR3 region has 13 residues. Germline lookup yields CDR1 GTSNPN and CDR2 SVGIG (reference sequence). Unmatched junction bases numbered 4, after V lost 2 bases and J lost 6 bases. DNA of the CDR3: TGTGCCTGGAGTCAGCGGGAGCGCGATACGCAGTATTTT. Protein: CAWSQRERDTQYF.

This chain uses TRBV11-2 with TRBJ2-7; the D is unclear. Germline CDR1 SGHAT, CDR2 FQNNGV. Trimming shortened V by 5 bases and J by 3 bases, and 8 bases separated the two germline ends. CDR3 length: 12 residues. CDR3 sequence reads: CASSHQIYEQYF. The CDR3 DNA is TGTGCCAGCAGCCATCAGATCTACGAGCAGTACTTC.

This clone was seen just once. This sequence joins TRBV7-9 and TRBJ2-2; 8 nucleotides line up with TRBD1. Germline values: CDR1 SEHNR, CDR2 FQNEAQ (reference sequence). With V trimmed by 4 bases and J by 5 bases, 6 bases remained unmatched. The CDR3 sequence is 15 residues long. The DNA for the CDR3 is TGTGCCAGCAGCTCATGGGACAGGTTGACCGGGGAGCTGTTTTTT. Translated: CASSSWDRLTGELFF.

This clone has a single count. This sequence joins TRBV7-7 and TRBJ2-2, with 8 nucleotides matching TRBD1. Germline lookup yields CDR1 SSHAT and CDR2 FNYEAQ (reference sequence). CDR3 length equals 15 residues. Losses at the gene ends were 5 bases for V and 2 bases for J; bases not matched to a gene: 4. CDR3 sequence reads: CASSPGTGNTGELFF. The CDR3 DNA sequence: TGTGCCAGCAGCCCAGGGACAGGAAACACCGGGGAGCTGTTTTTT.

A single count supports this clone. This chain links TRBV7-2 with TRBJ2-1, with D possibly TRBD2 on 5 matching bases. Looked up from germline, CDR1 is SGHTA and CDR2 is FQGNSA. V was cut by 1 base and J by 2 bases, with 15 bases left in between. This CDR3 comprises 17 residues. The CDR3 reads CASSLVTGGPTYNEQFF. In DNA, the CDR3 is TGTGCCAGCAGCTTAGTAACGGGCGGGCCTACCTACAATGAGCAGTTCTTC.

The chain uses TRBV5-1 and TRBJ2-7; the match to TRBD1 covers 10 bases. The CDR3 is made up of 14 amino acids. With 4 bases clipped from V and 9 bases from J, the junction kept 10 bases outside the gene matches. The germline V gene has CDR1 SGHRS and CDR2 YFSETQ. The CDR3 loop reads CASSAGQGVGTQYF. The CDR3 coding sequence is TGCGCCAGCAGCGCCGGACAGGGGGTGGGCACGCAGTACTTC.

V gene TRBV7-2 combines with J gene TRBJ2-5, with TRBD2 matching over 7 bases. The V gene's germline CDR1 is SGHTA and CDR2 FQGNSA. The J segment lost 4 bases and the V segment lost 5 bases, leaving 10 bases of the junction unmatched. This CDR3 contains 15 residues. The CDR3 coding sequence is TGTGCCAGCAGCCCAGATCGCGGGAGTTCAGAGACCCAGTACTTC. Protein sequence: CASSPDRGSSETQYF.

J is TRBJ2-1 and V is TRBV5-4; 9 bases match TRBD1. Trimming removed 5 bases from V and 5 bases from J; junction bases left unmatched: 11. The CDR3 has 16 amino acids. Germline lookup yields CDR1 SGHNT and CDR2 YYREEE (reference sequence). CDR3 region: CASRSTGGRLNNEQFF. The CDR3 DNA reads TGTGCCAGCAGGTCAACAGGGGGCCGATTGAACAATGAGCAGTTCTTC.

The chain has TRBV10-3 and TRBJ1-1; TRBD1 matches at 7 bases. CDR3 size: 15 residues. Germline values: CDR1 ENHRY, CDR2 SYGVKD. The J segment lost 1 base and the V segment lost 8 bases, leaving 10 bases of the junction unmatched. The CDR3 DNA is TGTGCCATCTGGGACCGGGACAGCAAGAACACTGAAGCTTTCTTT. It yields the protein CAIWDRDSKNTEAFF.

The chain employs TRBV6-1 and TRBJ2-3; D might be TRBD2 (5 bases). With 2 bases removed from V and 10 bases from J, the gap between germline ends came to 13 bases. The CDR3 length is 13 residues. CDR1 and CDR2 (germline): MNHNS, SASEGT. The CDR3 reads CASSEFPGSAQYF. CDR3 coding DNA: TGTGCCAGCAGTGAATTCCCGGGAAGTGCGCAGTATTTT.

The chain combines TRBV2 with TRBJ2-7; no reliable D call. Germline CDR1 is SNHLY and CDR2 is FYNNEI. The CDR3 contains 12 residues. The ends were cut back, 8 bases at V and 4 bases at J, with 12 bases in the middle. The CDR3 region has the DNA TGTGCCAGCCATGAGGAATCATACGAGCAGTACTTC. The encoded protein is CASHEESYEQYF.

This chain uses TRBV5-6 with TRBJ2-5; a possible D gene is TRBD2 (5 bases). This CDR3 contains 13 residues. V lost 6 bases and J 4 bases, leaving 13 bases between the germline ends. The germline V gene has CDR1 SGHDT and CDR2 YYEEEE. The CDR3 DNA reads TGTGCCAGCACTATTATTGCGGGAGAGACCCAGTACTTC. This translates into CASTIIAGETQYF.

This clone was observed once. V gene TRBV5-5 combines with J gene TRBJ2-6, with D possibly being TRBD2 (7 bases). This CDR3 spans 18 amino acids. Trimming stripped 1 base from V and 3 bases from J, with 17 bases between. CDR1 and CDR2 from the germline V gene are SGHKS and YYEKEE (reference sequence). CDR3 sequence reads: CASSLLGGRPDGANVLTF. CDR3 bases: TGTGCCAGCAGCTTGTTGGGGGGGCGGCCGGATGGGGCCAACGTCCTGACTTTC.